These 14 T cell receptor beta chains share one sample of origin, sequenced in a study of T-cell memory formation after mild COVID-19 (dated by TCRdb to the early 2020s). Library preparation used 5' RACE. The sample was run on an Illumina NovaSeq 6000. TCRdb reanalyzed the raw reads on its own, using fastp at Q25 for trimming and MiXCR for clone calling, and kept in-frame beta chains. CDR3 protein duplicates are merged, each entry listing the most common genes and DNA. The sample profile shows some 440,000 distinct CDR3 sequences; around a quarter of them were found once. Of the sample, 9.5% to 15% is held by the ten largest clones. Material: PBMCs or a T cell subset sorted from them (not recorded which). These receptors were taken from an adult woman who had mild COVID-19 (a few samples of this study predate the infection). The sample titles of this study are shuffled in the database, so cell type and time point are left out; the donor was told from shared clones.

The chain combines TRBV11-2 with TRBJ2-7; no definite D call. CDR1 and CDR2 from the germline V gene are SGHAT and FQNNGV. V was shortened by 0 bases and J by 3 bases, with 12 bases between the two germline ends. The CDR3 runs 15 residues. The CDR3 sequence is CASSLDLGPGYEQYF. DNA for the CDR3: TGTGCCAGCAGCTTAGATCTGGGCCCCGGCTACGAGCAGTACTTC.

This clonotype was detected only a few times. This rearrangement joins TRBV7-2 to TRBJ2-2; D call uncertain. The CDR3 extends over 14 amino acids. The germline V gene encodes CDR1 SGHTA and CDR2 FQGNSA. Between the trimmed V and J ends, which lost 4 bases and 3 bases, there was a span of 9 bases. The CDR3 DNA reads as TGTGCCAGCAGCTCTTCTTTGGACACCGGGGAGCTGTTTTTT. It encodes CASSSSLDTGELFF. The variable domain in full, with the rest retrieved from reference TRBV7-2 and TRBJ2-2, is GAGVSQSPSNKVTEKGKDVELRCDPISGHTALYWYRQSLGQGLEFLIYFQGNSAPDKSGLPSDRFSAERTGGSVSTLTIQRTQQEDSAVYLCASSSSLDTGELFFGEGSRLTVL.

CDR3 protein: CASSDVAGQGADTQYF. CDR3 coding DNA: TGTGCCAGCAGTGATGTCGCGGGACAGGGAGCAGATACGCAGTATTTT. The rearrangement links TRBV6-2 or TRBV6-3 to TRBJ2-3; 9 bases line up with TRBD1. There are 16 residues in the CDR3. The V gene end was trimmed by 5 bases and the J gene end by 4 bases; junction bases not matched to a gene: 10. Looked up from germline, CDR1 is MNHEY and CDR2 is SVGEGT.

This clonotype was seen repeatedly, ten times or more. The chain joins TRBV10-3 to TRBJ2-5, with a tentative D call TRBD2 (5 bases). Between the trimmed V and J ends, which lost 2 bases and 3 bases, there was a span of 7 bases. Germline loops: CDR1 ENHRY, CDR2 SYGVKD. This CDR3 spans 13 amino acids. DNA for the CDR3: TGTGCCATCAGTGAGGTCGGGGAAGAGACCCAGTACTTC. Its protein is CAISEVGEETQYF.

The chain uses TRBV5-1 and TRBJ1-1, with TRBD1 matching over 10 bases. Germline trimming cut 4 bases from V and 3 bases from J; bases unmatched to any gene: 6. The CDR3 totals 15 residues. Germline V CDR1 and CDR2: SGHRS, YFSETQ. The CDR3 spells CASSQPDRGDTEAFF. CDR3 DNA: TGCGCCAGCAGCCAGCCGGACAGGGGGGACACTGAAGCTTTCTTT.

In this sample, this clonotype turned up a few times. V gene TRBV2 combines with J gene TRBJ2-1, with 8 positions matching TRBD2. Germline lookup yields CDR1 SNHLY and CDR2 FYNNEI. This CDR3 is built from 16 residues. J gave up 4 bases and V 3 bases, and 8 bases lay outside the gene matches. The CDR3 sequence is CASSESWTSLYNEQFF. CDR3 bases: TGTGCCAGCAGTGAGTCGTGGACTAGCCTTTACAATGAGCAGTTCTTC. The whole variable domain, remainder taken from reference TRBV2 and TRBJ2-1, is EPEVTQTPSHQVTQMGQEVILRCVPISNHLYFYWYRQILGQKVEFLVSFYNNEISEKSEIFDDQFSVERPDGSNFTLKIRSTKLEDSAMYFCASSESWTSLYNEQFFGPGTRLTVL.

The chain joins TRBV5-6 to TRBJ2-1, with 8 bases fitting TRBD1. The CDR3 spans 16 residues. V gave up 0 bases and J gave up 5 bases; unmatched junction bases: 7. Germline V CDR1 and CDR2: SGHDT, YYEEEE. The CDR3 DNA reads as TGTGCCAGCAGCTTGGCCGGGACAGGCCCCGACAATGAGCAGTTCTTC. Translated: CASSLAGTGPDNEQFF.

A few counts support this clonotype. V gene TRBV7-9 combines with J gene TRBJ2-7; tentatively, D is TRBD1 (5 bases). V gave up 2 bases and J gave up 5 bases, with 13 bases separating them. The germline V gene encodes CDR1 SEHNR and CDR2 FQNEAQ (reference sequence). The CDR3 consists of 14 residues. CDR3 nucleotides: TGTGCCAGCAGCTTATCAGTCACCAGGGACGAGCAGTACTTC. This codes for CASSLSVTRDEQYF.

V is TRBV4-1 and J is TRBJ2-7; maybe TRBD1 (6 bases). The CDR3 consists of 17 residues. Trimming pared 5 bases from V and 3 bases from J, leaving 23 bases between. Looked up from germline, CDR1 is MGHRA and CDR2 is YSYEKL. In DNA, the CDR3 is TGCGCCAGCAGCAGTCGACAGGCCCTCGGAAATGTCTACGAGCAGTACTTC. Translating gives CASSSRQALGNVYEQYF.

This sequence joins TRBV7-8 and TRBJ2-1; D tentatively reads TRBD1 or TRBD2 (6 bases each). Trimming cost V 5 bases and J 7 bases, with 21 bases left between them. CDR1 and CDR2 (germline): SGHVS, FQNEAQ. The CDR3 runs to 16 residues. DNA for the CDR3: TGTGCCAGCAGCGAGATGGGACACTTTGGGGGGAATGAGCAGTTCTTC. Encoded protein: CASSEMGHFGGNEQFF.

V and J are TRBV12-3 or TRBV12-4 and TRBJ2-1, with 9 bases lining up with TRBD1. Germline trimming cut 6 bases from V and 8 bases from J; bases unmatched to any gene: 11. The CDR3 runs 15 residues. CDR3 region: CASSLRDREVDEQFF. The CDR3 coding sequence is TGTGCCAGCAGCCTCCGGGACAGGGAAGTCGATGAGCAGTTCTTC.

This chain joins TRBV3-1 and TRBJ2-7; perhaps TRBD2 as D (6 bases). The length of the CDR3 is 14 residues. CDR1 and CDR2 from the germline V gene are LGHDT and YNNKEL (reference sequence). The V gene lost 4 bases and the J gene lost 4 bases, with 14 bases spanning the gap. The CDR3 coding sequence is TGTGCCAGCAGCCCCGGGACTCCCGCGTACGAGCAGTACTTC. This codes for CASSPGTPAYEQYF.

The chain combines TRBV12-3 or TRBV12-4 with TRBJ2-2, with 7 bases aligning to TRBD1. The CDR3 sequence is 16 residues long. V was clipped by 5 bases and J by 4 bases; unmatched bases: 10. The CDR3 spells CASSPIGQVRTGELFF. DNA of the CDR3: TGTGCCAGCAGTCCAATAGGACAGGTTCGCACCGGGGAGCTGTTTTTT.

This clonotype was seen just once. The chain is built from TRBV3-1 and TRBJ2-1; D possibly uses TRBD1 or TRBD2 (7 bases each). V was trimmed by 5 bases and J by 5 bases, leaving 25 bases between them. CDR3 size: 18 residues. Germline CDR1 LGHDT, CDR2 YNNKEL (reference sequence). CDR3 protein: CASSEFPQSGTVNNEQFF. Written as DNA, the CDR3 is TGTGCCAGCAGCGAATTTCCCCAGAGCGGGACAGTGAACAATGAGCAGTTCTTC.